These T cell receptor beta chains were read from a single sample in a study of regulatory T cells in long-lasting Graves disease. Each CDR3 protein gets one entry after TCRdb re-called the multiplex PCR reads with MiXCR. The data show 440,000 or so distinct CDR3 sequences, 16% seen once. This sample was also put to use in a study of T cells in Graves' hyperthyroidism and ophthalmopathy.

The sequencing used peripheral blood mononuclear cells (PBMCs), collected at new diagnosis, from a patient treated with antithyroid drugs. The receptors come from a woman younger than 45 with Graves disease. CDR3s include the opening cysteine and the closing phenylalanine or tryptophan. The order of the fields is clone size, D gene, V gene, J gene, CDR3 protein, CDR3 DNA. D genes are given only for firm matches. Some rows have no size entry. The others give once, few or many, or a class for an expanded clone.

>-|-|TRBV18|TRBJ1-1
CASSPRGGAGTEAFF
TGTGCCAGCTCACCTCGAGGGGGGGCGGGCACTGAAGCTTTCTTT
>many|TRBD1|TRBV6-2/TRBV6-3|TRBJ1-1
CASSEDRDRLTGRDTEAFF
TGTGCCAGCAGTGAAGACCGGGACAGGTTAACGGGGAGGGACACTGAAGCTTTCTTT
>many|TRBD1|TRBV28|TRBJ2-7
CASTTGVTYEQYF
TGTGCCTCTACTACAGGGGTCACCTACGAGCAGTACTTC
>many|TRBD2|TRBV7-2|TRBJ2-5
CASSLAPAGGVIETQYF
TGTGCCAGCAGCTTAGCGCCAGCGGGAGGGGTAATTGAGACCCAGTACTTC
>-|-|TRBV7-9|TRBJ1-1
CASSTEGPRSTEAFF
TGTGCCAGCAGTACAGAGGGCCCCCGGAGTACTGAAGCTTTCTTT
>-|-|TRBV29-1|TRBJ1-4
CSVGVGRSEKLFF
TGCAGCGTTGGGGTGGGGAGGAGTGAAAAACTGTTTTTT
>few|-|TRBV5-6|TRBJ2-1
CASSGGLNEQFF
TGTGCCAGCAGCGGAGGGCTAAATGAGCAGTTCTTC
>-|TRBD1|TRBV30|TRBJ1-3
CAWVDRGSSGNTIYF
TGTGCCTGGGTGGACAGGGGAAGCTCTGGAAACACCATATATTTT
>many|-|TRBV11-2|TRBJ1-1
CASSNPRGGTEAFF
TGTGCCAGCAGCAATCCCCGGGGGGGCACTGAAGCTTTCTTT
>many|TRBD1|TRBV29-1|TRBJ1-1
CSVDRGQSEAFF
TGCAGCGTTGACAGGGGGCAATCTGAAGCTTTCTTT
>many|-|TRBV14|TRBJ2-7
CASSQGPGTPQYF
TGTGCCAGCAGCCAAGGACCCGGGACACCACAGTACTTC
>few|-|TRBV18|TRBJ1-1
CASSQGYGGMNTEAFF
TGTGCCAGCTCACAGGGATATGGGGGGATGAACACTGAAGCTTTCTTT
>many|-|TRBV12-3/TRBV12-4|TRBJ2-7
CASSLELTRGWGEQYF
TGTGCCAGCAGTTTAGAACTTACCCGGGGATGGGGCGAGCAGTACTTC
>-|-|TRBV7-9|TRBJ1-3
CASSLAWRENSGNTIYF
TGTGCCAGCAGCTTAGCGTGGCGGGAGAACTCTGGAAACACCATATATTTT
>-|-|TRBV28|TRBJ2-7
CASRPPGIPYEQYF
TGTGCCAGCAGACCCCCGGGGATCCCTTACGAGCAGTACTTC
>-|-|TRBV20-1|TRBJ2-1
CSAKEVLAYNEQFF
TGCAGTGCTAAGGAGGTTTTAGCCTACAATGAGCAGTTCTTC
>few|TRBD1|TRBV27|TRBJ2-3
CASTRDSPGTDTQYF
TGTGCCAGCACCAGGGACAGCCCGGGCACAGATACGCAGTATTTT
>-|-|TRBV7-9|TRBJ2-5
CASSLSREWETQYF
TGTGCCAGCAGCTTATCCCGGGAGTGGGAGACCCAGTACTTC
>many|-|TRBV5-6|TRBJ2-2
CASSLPVVTGELFF
TGTGCCAGCAGCCTCCCGGTCGTCACCGGGGAGCTGTTTTTT
>-|-|TRBV20-1|TRBJ1-4
CSAKEQGEKLFF
TGCAGTGCTAAGGAACAGGGTGAAAAACTGTTTTTT